This T cell receptor (beta chain) was sequenced for a study of T cell responses to AZD1222 COVID-19 vaccine. Findings of the study overall: Clonal diversity was possibly underestimated, and white British individuals and females predominated among donors. Repertoire sampling occurred only after the peak T cell response. Only five or six AZD1222 recipients tested seropositive at baseline.

Turning to this clone: Its antigen is as yet unknown.

TCRdb's copy holds only in-frame clones and misses some; the assay was immunoSEQ multiplex PCR. This table has some 120,000 clones, 88% appearing once. The V gene's germline CDR1 is KGHDR and CDR2 SFDVKD. The CDR3 covers 17 residues. Trimming shortened V by 3 bases and J by 1 base, and 15 bases separated the two germline ends. This TCR was recovered from an adult in good health. The chain couples TRBV24-1 to TRBJ1-5; D unclear. The starting material was peripheral blood, obtained on day 0 of AZD1222 vaccination. CDR3 nucleotides: TGTGCCACCAGTGATACCGGACGGATTGGGAGCAATCAGCCCCAGCATTTT. Protein product: CATSDTGRIGSNQPQHF.